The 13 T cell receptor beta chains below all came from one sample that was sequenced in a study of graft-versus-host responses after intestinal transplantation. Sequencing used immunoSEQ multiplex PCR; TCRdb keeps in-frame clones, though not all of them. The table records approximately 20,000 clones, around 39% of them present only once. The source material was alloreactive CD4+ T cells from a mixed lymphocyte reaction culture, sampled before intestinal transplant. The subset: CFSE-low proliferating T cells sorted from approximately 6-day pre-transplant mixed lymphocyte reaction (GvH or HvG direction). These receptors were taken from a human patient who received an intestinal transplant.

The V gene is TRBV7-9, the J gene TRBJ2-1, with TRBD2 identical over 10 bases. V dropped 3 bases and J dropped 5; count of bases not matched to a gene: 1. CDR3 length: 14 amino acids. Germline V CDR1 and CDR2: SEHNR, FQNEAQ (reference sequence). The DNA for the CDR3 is TGTGCCAGCAGCTTTGGACTAGCGGACAATGAGCAGTTCTTC. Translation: CASSFGLADNEQFF.

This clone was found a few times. In DNA, the CDR3 is TGTGCCAGCAGCCCCCCGGGAGCGAACACTGAAGCTTTCTTT. It codes for CASSPPGANTEAFF. The rearrangement joins TRBV5-6 to TRBJ1-1; no definite D call. The CDR3 has 14 amino acids. Looked up from germline, CDR1 is SGHDT and CDR2 is YYEEEE. Trimming removed 4 bases from V and 1 base from J, with 11 bases in between.

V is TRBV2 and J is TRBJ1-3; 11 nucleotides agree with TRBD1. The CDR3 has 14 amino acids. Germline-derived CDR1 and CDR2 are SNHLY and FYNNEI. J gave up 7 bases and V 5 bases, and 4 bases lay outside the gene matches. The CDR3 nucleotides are TGTGCCAGCAGTCCGGACAGGGGGCTTAACACCATATATTTT. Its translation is CASSPDRGLNTIYF.

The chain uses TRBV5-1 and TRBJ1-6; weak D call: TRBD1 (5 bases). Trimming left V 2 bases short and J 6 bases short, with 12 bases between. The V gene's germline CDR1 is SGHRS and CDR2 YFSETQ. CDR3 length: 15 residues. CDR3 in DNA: TGCGCCAGCAGCTTCCGGGGGGGTGGTAATTCACCCCTCCACTTT. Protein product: CASSFRGGGNSPLHF.

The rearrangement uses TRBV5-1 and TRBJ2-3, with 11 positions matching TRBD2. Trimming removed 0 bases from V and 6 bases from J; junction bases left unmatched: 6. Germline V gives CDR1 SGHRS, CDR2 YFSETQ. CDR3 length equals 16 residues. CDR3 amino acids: CASSLDSGGATDTQYF. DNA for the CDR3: TGCGCCAGCAGCTTGGATAGCGGGGGGGCCACGGATACGCAGTATTTT.

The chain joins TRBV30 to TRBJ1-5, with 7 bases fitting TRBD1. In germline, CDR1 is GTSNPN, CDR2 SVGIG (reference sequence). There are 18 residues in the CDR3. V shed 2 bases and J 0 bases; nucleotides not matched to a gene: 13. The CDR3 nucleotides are TGTGCCTGGAGTCCCGGGACAGTCCTCAAATATAGCAATCAGCCCCAGCATTTT. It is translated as CAWSPGTVLKYSNQPQHF.

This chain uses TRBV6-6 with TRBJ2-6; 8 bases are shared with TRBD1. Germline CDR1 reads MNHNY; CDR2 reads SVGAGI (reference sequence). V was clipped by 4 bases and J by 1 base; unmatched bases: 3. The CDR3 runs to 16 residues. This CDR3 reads CASSLWTGSGANVLTF. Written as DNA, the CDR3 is TGTGCCAGCAGTTTATGGACAGGGTCTGGGGCCAACGTCCTGACTTTC.

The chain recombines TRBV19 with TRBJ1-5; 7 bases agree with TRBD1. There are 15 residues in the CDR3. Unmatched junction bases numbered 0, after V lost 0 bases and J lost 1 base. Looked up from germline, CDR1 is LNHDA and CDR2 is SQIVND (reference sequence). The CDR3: CASSIDRGSNQPQHF. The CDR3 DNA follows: TGTGCCAGTAGTATAGACAGGGGGAGCAATCAGCCCCAGCATTTT.

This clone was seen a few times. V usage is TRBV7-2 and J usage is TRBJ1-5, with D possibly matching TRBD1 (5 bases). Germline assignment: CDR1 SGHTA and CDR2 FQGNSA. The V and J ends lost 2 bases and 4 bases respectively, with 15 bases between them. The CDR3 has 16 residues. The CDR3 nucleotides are TGTGCCAGCAGCTTACATGGCCCGGGGACGAATCAGCCCCAGCATTTT. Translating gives CASSLHGPGTNQPQHF.

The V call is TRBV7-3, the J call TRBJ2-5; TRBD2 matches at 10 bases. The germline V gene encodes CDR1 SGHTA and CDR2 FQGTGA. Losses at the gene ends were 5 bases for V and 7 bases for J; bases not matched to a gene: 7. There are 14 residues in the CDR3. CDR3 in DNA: TGTGCCAGCAGCCTACTAGCGGGGAGGGGGACCCAGTACTTC. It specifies CASSLLAGRGTQYF.

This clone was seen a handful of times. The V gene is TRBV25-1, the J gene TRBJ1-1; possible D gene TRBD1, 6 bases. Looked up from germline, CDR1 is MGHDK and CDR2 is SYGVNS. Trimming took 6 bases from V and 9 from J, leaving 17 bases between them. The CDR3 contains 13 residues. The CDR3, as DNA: TGTGCCAGCAGATACCCCGGGACAACAAAAGCTTTCTTT. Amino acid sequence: CASRYPGTTKAFF.

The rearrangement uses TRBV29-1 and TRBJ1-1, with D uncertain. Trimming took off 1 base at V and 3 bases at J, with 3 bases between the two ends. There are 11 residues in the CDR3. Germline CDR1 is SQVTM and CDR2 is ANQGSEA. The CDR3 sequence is CSVEGYTEAFF. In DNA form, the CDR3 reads TGCAGCGTTGAAGGATACACTGAAGCTTTCTTT.

The CDR3 DNA is TGTGCCAGCAGCGCGCCCGGGACCCGAATAACTAGAGCTAACTATGGCTACACCTTC. This translates into CASSAPGTRITRANYGYTF. J is TRBJ1-2 and V is TRBV7-2, with D tentatively TRBD1 (5 bases). The CDR3 has 19 amino acids. Trimming removed 5 bases at V and 0 bases at J, with 25 bases between. The germline V gene encodes CDR1 SGHTA and CDR2 FQGNSA.